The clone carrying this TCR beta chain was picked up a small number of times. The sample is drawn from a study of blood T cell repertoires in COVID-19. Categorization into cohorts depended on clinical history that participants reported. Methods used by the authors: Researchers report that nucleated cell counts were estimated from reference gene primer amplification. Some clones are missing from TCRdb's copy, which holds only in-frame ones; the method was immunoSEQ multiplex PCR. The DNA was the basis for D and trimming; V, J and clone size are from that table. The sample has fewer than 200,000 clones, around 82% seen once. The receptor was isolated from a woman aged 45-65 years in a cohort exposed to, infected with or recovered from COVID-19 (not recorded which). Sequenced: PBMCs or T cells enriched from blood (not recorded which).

CDR3 protein: CSAGGEKLFF. The DNA for the CDR3 is TGCAGTGCTGGCGGTGAAAAACTGTTTTTT. J is TRBJ1-4 and V is TRBV20-1, with D unclear. Trimming shortened V by 5 bases and J by 7 bases, and 5 bases separated the two germline ends. This CDR3 is built from 10 residues. Germline V gives CDR1 DFQATT, CDR2 SNEGSKA (reference sequence).